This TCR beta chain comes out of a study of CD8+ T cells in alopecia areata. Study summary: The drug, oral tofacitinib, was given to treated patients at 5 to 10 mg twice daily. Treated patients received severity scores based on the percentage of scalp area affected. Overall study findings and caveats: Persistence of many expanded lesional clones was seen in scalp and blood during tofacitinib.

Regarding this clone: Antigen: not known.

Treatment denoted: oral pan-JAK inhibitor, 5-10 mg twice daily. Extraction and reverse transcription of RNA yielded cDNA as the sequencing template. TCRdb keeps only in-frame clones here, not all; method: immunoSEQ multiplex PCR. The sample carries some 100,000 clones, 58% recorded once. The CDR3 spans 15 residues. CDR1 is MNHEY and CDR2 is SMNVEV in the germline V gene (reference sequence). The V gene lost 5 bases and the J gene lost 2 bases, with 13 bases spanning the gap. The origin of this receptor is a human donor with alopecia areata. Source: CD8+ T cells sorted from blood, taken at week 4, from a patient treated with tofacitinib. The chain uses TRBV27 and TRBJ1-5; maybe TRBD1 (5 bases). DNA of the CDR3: TGTGCCAGCAGTGTGGCGGGGGGTGGCAATCAGCCCCAGCATTTT. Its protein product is CASSVAGGGNQPQHF.